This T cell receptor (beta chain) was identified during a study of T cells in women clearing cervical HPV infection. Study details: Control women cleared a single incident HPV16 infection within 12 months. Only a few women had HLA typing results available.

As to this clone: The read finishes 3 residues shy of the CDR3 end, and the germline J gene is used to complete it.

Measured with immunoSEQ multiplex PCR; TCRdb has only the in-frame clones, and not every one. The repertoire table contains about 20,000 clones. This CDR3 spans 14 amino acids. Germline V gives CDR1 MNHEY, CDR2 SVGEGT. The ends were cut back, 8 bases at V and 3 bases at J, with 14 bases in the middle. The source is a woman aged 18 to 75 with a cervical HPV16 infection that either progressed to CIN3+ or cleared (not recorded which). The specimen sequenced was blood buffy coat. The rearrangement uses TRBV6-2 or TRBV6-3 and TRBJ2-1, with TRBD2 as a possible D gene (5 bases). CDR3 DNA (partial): TGTGCCAGCCGCGGAGAGCGGCACTACAATGAG. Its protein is CASRGERHYNE. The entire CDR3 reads CASRGERHYNEQFF.